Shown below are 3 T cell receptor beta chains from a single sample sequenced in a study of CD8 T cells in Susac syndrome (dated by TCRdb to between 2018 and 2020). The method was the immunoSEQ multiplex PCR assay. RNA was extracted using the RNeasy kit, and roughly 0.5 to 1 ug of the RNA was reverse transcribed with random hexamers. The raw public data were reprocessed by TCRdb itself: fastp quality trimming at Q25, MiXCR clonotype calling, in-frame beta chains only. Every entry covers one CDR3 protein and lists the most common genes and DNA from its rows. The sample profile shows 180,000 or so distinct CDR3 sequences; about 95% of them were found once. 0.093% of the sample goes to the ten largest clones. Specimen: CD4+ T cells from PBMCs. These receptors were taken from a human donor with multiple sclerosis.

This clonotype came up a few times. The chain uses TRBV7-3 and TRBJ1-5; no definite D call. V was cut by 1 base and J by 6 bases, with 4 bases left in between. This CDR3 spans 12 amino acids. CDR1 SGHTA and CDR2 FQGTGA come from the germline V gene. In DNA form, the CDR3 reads TGTGCCAGCAGCTTAAACGGTCAGCCCCAGCATTTT. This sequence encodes CASSLNGQPQHF.

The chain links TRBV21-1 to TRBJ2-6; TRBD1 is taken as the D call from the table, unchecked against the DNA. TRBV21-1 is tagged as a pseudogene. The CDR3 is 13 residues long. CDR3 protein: CASPGDGANVLTF. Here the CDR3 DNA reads TGTGCCAGCCCCGGGGATGGGGCCAACGTCCTGACTTTC.

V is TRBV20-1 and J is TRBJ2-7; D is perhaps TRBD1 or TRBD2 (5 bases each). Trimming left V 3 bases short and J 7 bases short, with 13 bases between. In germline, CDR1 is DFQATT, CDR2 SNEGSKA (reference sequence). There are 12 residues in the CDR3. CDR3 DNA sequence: TGCAGTGCTAGTGCCGGGACGGGAGAGCAGTACTTC. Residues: CSASAGTGEQYF.